These 10 T cell receptor beta chains were all obtained from the same sample, sequenced in a study of cytomegalovirus exposure and HLA in healthy donors (dated by TCRdb to about 2017). Preparation of the library involved the immunoSEQ multiplex PCR assay. A mixture of 60 forward primers for TCR Vbeta segments and 13 reverse primers for TCR Jbeta segments was used in the multiplex PCR. The table was pulled from immuneACCESS by TCRdb, which kept in-frame rearrangements only. Such tables lose some clones; where checked, under half of the loss comes from unresolved V genes, and the rest has no known cause. In this sample the table shows approximately 140,000 clones, around 73% of which occur a single time. Clones ranked in the top ten supply over 1% of the sample. The source material was PBMCs. These receptors were collected from a woman between 40 and 55 years old in good health and CMV-seronegative.

CDR3 sequence: CASSPRRPLDRGGNQPQHF. CDR3 DNA: TGTGCCAGCAGTCCCCGGCGGCCACTCGACAGGGGTGGCAATCAGCCCCAGCATTTT. The rearrangement uses TRBV27 and TRBJ1-5, with 8 bases fitting TRBD1. J was trimmed by 2 bases and V by 5 bases; bases with no gene match: 17. The CDR3 extends over 19 amino acids. Per the germline V gene, CDR1 is MNHEY and CDR2 is SMNVEV (reference sequence).

The chain employs TRBV7-2 and TRBJ2-3; 9 bases map to TRBD1. Germline V gene sequence: CDR1 SGHTA, CDR2 FQGNSA. V lost 5 bases and J lost 13; bases outside the gene matches: 7. This CDR3 has 12 residues. The CDR3 DNA follows: TGTGCCAGCAGCACCGGACAGGGGCGAGAGTATTTT. It specifies CASSTGQGREYF.

CDR3 in amino acids: CASSSRSHSGNTIYF. The CDR3 DNA reads TGTGCCAGCAGCTCGAGATCGCACTCTGGAAACACCATATATTTT. The genes are TRBV7-8 and TRBJ1-3; D remains unclear. The germline V and J ends were trimmed by 4 bases and 0 bases, with 10 bases remaining between them. The germline gives CDR1 SGHVS, CDR2 FQNEAQ. This CDR3 contains 15 residues. The complete variable domain, with remaining parts taken from reference TRBV7-8 and TRBJ1-3, reads GAGVSQSPRYKVAKRGQDVALRCDPISGHVSLFWYQQALGQGPEFLTYFQNEAQLDKSGLPSDRFFAERPEGSVSTLKIQRTQQEDSAVYLCASSSRSHSGNTIYFGEGSWLTVV.

The chain employs TRBV7-3 and TRBJ1-1; no clear D. The CDR3 loop spans 13 amino acids. From germline, CDR1 is SGHTA and CDR2 FQGTGA. V was shortened by 4 bases and J by 5 bases, with 11 bases between the two germline ends. In nucleotides, the CDR3 is TGTGCCAGCAGCTCCCCACCCGGGACTGAAGCTTTCTTT. Encoded protein: CASSSPPGTEAFF.

With regard to this clone: Other DNA sequences in the same sample also yield this CDR3. This chain uses TRBV27 with TRBJ2-1, with 7 bases matching TRBD2. Germline V gives CDR1 MNHEY, CDR2 SMNVEV (reference sequence). The CDR3 runs 23 residues. The V segment lost 2 bases and the J segment 0 bases; nucleotides outside the gene matches: 25. The CDR3 coding sequence is TGTGCCAGCAGTTTAACTCCACCCTTTCGCGGGGGATCTATACCGAGCTCCTACAATGAGCAGTTCTTC. It yields the protein CASSLTPPFRGGSIPSSYNEQFF.

The chain links TRBV7-2 to TRBJ1-2; 9 positions match TRBD1. Germline CDR1 and CDR2: SGHTA and FQGNSA. The J segment lost 3 bases and the V segment lost 0 bases, leaving 2 bases of the junction unmatched. This CDR3 comprises 15 residues. CDR3 in DNA: TGTGCCAGCAGCTTAGCGGGGACAGGGCACTATGGCTACACCTTC. Translating it yields CASSLAGTGHYGYTF.

J is TRBJ1-2 and V is TRBV6-5; 8 bases align to TRBD1. Per germline, CDR1 MNHEY and CDR2 SVGAGI. Trimming cost V 6 bases and J 4 bases; bases outside gene matches: 10. This CDR3 is built from 15 residues. The CDR3 DNA reads as TGTGCCAGCAGGAGATCAGGGGGCGCGGGCTATGGCTACACCTTC. Protein: CASRRSGGAGYGYTF.

The rearrangement uses TRBV29-1 and TRBJ2-2, with D tentatively TRBD2 (6 bases). CDR3 length equals 13 residues. Germline CDR1 reads SQVTM; CDR2 reads ANQGSEA. Trimming pared 3 bases from V and 6 bases from J, leaving 11 bases between. The CDR3 is CSVDTEGSGELFF. The CDR3 bases are TGCAGCGTTGACACGGAGGGGTCCGGGGAGCTGTTTTTT.

This chain joins TRBV18 and TRBJ2-5, with D perhaps TRBD2 (6 bases). V gave up 2 bases and J gave up 3 bases, with 13 bases separating them. CDR3 length: 15 residues. Germline V gene lookup returns CDR1 KGHSH and CDR2 LQKENI. The CDR3 region is CASSPYAGGKETQYF. DNA for the CDR3: TGTGCCAGCTCACCATACGCCGGGGGAAAAGAGACCCAGTACTTC.

This chain connects TRBV18 to TRBJ1-1, with 9 bases lining up with TRBD1. Unmatched junction bases numbered 6, after V lost 4 bases and J lost 3 bases. CDR1 is KGHSH, CDR2 LQKENI, per germline. The CDR3 is made up of 15 amino acids. The CDR3 sequence: CASSRNRGQDTEAFF. CDR3 nucleotides: TGTGCCAGCTCACGGAACAGGGGGCAGGACACTGAAGCTTTCTTT.